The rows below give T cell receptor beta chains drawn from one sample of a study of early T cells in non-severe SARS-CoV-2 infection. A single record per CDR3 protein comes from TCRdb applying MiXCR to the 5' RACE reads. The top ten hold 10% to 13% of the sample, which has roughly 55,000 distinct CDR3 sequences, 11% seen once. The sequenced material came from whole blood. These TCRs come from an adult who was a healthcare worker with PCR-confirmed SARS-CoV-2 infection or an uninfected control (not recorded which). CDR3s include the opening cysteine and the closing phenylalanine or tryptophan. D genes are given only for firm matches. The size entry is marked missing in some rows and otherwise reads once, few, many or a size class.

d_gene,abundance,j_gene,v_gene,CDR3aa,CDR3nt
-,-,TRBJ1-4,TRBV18,CASSPGMNGEKLFF,TGTGCCAGCTCACCAGGGATGAACGGTGAAAAACTGTTTTTT
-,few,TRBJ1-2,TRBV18,CASSPPGSGYTF,TGTGCCAGCTCACCACCGGGGTCTGGCTACACCTTC
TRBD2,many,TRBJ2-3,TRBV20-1,CSASPLLAGGTDTQYF,TGCAGTGCTAGTCCCTTACTAGCGGGAGGCACAGATACGCAGTATTTT
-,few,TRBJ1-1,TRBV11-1,CASSLGQFGEAFF,TGTGCCAGCAGCCTGGGGCAGTTCGGTGAAGCTTTCTTT
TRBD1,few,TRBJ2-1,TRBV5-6,CASSLLQGALYNEQFF,TGTGCCAGCAGCTTACTACAGGGGGCCCTATACAATGAGCAGTTCTTC
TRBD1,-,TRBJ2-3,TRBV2,CASSEGVGGEHTQYF,TGTGCCAGCAGTGAAGGGGTAGGGGGCGAACATACGCAGTATTTT
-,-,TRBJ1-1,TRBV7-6,CASSFSQAQNTEAFF,TGTGCCAGCAGCTTCTCCCAGGCCCAGAACACTGAAGCTTTCTTT
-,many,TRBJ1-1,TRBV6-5,CASSSGYESEAFF,TGTGCCAGCAGTTCAGGGTATGAGTCTGAAGCTTTCTTT
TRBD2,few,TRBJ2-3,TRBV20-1,CSATGLAAGDTQYF,TGCAGTGCCACGGGACTAGCGGCGGGAGATACGCAGTATTTT
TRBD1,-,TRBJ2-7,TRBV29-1,CSGGTAREQYF,TGCAGCGGGGGGACAGCTCGAGAGCAGTACTTC
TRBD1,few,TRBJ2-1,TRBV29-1,CSVRQGSSYNEQFF,TGCAGCGTAAGACAGGGCAGCTCCTACAATGAGCAGTTCTTC
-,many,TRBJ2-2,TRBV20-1,CSARVTGEDGELFF,TGCAGTGCTAGAGTGACGGGGGAAGACGGGGAGCTGTTTTTT
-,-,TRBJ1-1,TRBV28,CAARALQGNTEAFF,TGTGCCGCTCGGGCACTACAGGGGAACACTGAAGCTTTCTTT
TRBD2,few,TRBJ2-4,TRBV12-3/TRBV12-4,CASSPNSGGGEGQYF,TGTGCCAGCAGTCCGAACTCAGGAGGCGGGGAGGGTCAGTACTTC
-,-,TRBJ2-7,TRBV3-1,CASSQDDKRYISYEQYF,TGTGCCAGCAGCCAAGATGACAAGCGCTATATTTCCTACGAGCAGTACTTC
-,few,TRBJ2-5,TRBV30,CAWSISGVQETQYF,TGTGCCTGGAGTATTTCCGGGGTCCAAGAGACCCAGTACTTC
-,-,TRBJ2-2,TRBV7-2,CASRTPGRTTGELFF,TGTGCCAGCAGAACCCCAGGGCGAACCACCGGGGAGCTGTTTTTT
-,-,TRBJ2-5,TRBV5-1,CASRTSPGSGETQYF,TGCGCCAGCAGAACCTCCCCAGGGTCGGGAGAGACCCAGTACTTC
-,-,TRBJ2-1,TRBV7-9,CASSSDGGGRGYGQFF,TGTGCCAGCAGCTCCGATGGGGGCGGGAGAGGGTATGGGCAGTTCTTC
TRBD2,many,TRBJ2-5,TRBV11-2,CASSFSGRADETQYF,TGTGCCAGCAGCTTTAGCGGGAGGGCCGACGAGACCCAGTACTTC
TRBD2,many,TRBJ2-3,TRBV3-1,CASSRPSSGSSLDTQYF,TGTGCCAGCAGCCGCCCTTCTAGCGGGAGTAGTCTAGATACGCAGTATTTT
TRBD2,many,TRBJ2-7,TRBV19,CASSIVGSGRVYEQYF,TGTGCCAGTAGTATAGTCGGTAGCGGGAGGGTCTACGAGCAGTACTTC
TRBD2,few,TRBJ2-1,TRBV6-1,CASSEISGRRYNEQFF,TGTGCCAGCAGTGAAATCTCCGGGAGGAGGTACAATGAGCAGTTCTTC
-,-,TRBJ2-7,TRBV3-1,CASSQSTGHSYEQYF,TGTGCCAGCAGCCAATCCACAGGGCACTCCTACGAGCAGTACTTC
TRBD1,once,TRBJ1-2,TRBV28,CASSSTGQGYYGYTF,TGTGCCAGCAGTTCTACGGGACAGGGCTACTATGGCTACACCTTC
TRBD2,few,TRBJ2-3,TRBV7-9,CASSRPGLGGGTQYF,TGTGCCAGCAGCCGCCCGGGACTAGGGGGTGGTACGCAGTATTTT
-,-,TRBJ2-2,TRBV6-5,CACSTGAGELFF,TGTGCCTGCAGCACTGGGGCCGGGGAGCTGTTTTTT
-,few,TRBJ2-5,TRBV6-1,CASSETSTGATQYF,TGTGCCAGCAGTGAAACTTCGACGGGTGCGACCCAGTACTTC
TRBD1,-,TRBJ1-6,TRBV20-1,CSASGGQGYNSPLHF,TGCAGTGCTTCTGGGGGACAGGGCTATAATTCACCCCTCCACTTT
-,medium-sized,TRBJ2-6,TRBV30,CAWSRTGANVLTF,TGTGCCTGGAGTAGGACTGGGGCCAACGTCCTGACTTTC
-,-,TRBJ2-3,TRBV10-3,CAIKSNTGVEDTDTQYF,TGTGCCATCAAGTCCAATACCGGGGTCGAGGACACAGATACGCAGTATTTT
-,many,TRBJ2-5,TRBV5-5,CASTLVGGGETQYF,TGTGCCAGCACCCTCGTGGGCGGCGGGGAGACCCAGTACTTC
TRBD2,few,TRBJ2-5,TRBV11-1,CASSSRTSEETQYF,TGTGCCAGCAGCTCCCGGACTAGCGAAGAGACCCAGTACTTC
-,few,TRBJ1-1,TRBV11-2,CASSSDRNTEAFF,TGTGCCAGCAGCTCGGACAGAAACACTGAAGCTTTCTTT
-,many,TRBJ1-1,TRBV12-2,CASRSGPLRQTMNTEAFF,TGTGCAAGTCGCTCAGGGCCCCTGAGACAGACCATGAACACTGAAGCTTTCTTT
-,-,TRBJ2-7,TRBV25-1,CASSEVSEQYF,TGTGCCAGCAGTGAAGTTTCCGAGCAGTACTTC
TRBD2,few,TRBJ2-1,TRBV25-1,CASRGGYNEQFF,TGTGCCAGCAGGGGGGGGTACAATGAGCAGTTCTTC
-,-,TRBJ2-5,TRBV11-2,CASRRFQETQYF,TGTGCCAGCAGGAGATTCCAAGAGACCCAGTACTTC
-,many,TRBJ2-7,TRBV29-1,CSVTRASSYEQYF,TGCAGCGTTACTCGGGCCAGCTCCTACGAGCAGTACTTC
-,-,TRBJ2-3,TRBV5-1,CASSLHWVHSTTDTQYF,TGCGCCAGCAGCCTACACTGGGTCCATTCGACAACAGATACGCAGTATTTT
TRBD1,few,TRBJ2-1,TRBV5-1,CASSPRDRLTNEQFF,TGCGCCAGCAGCCCCCGGGACAGACTAACCAATGAGCAGTTCTTC
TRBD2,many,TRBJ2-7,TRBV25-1,CASSLLAGGPYEQYF,TGTGCCAGCAGCCTGCTAGCGGGAGGGCCCTACGAGCAGTACTTC
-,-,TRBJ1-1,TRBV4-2,CAGSQAQGGGAFF,TGTGCCGGCAGCCAAGCACAGGGAGGGGGAGCTTTCTTT
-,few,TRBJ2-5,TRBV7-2,CASSSTWGLETQYF,TGTGCCAGCAGCTCCACGTGGGGTTTGGAGACCCAGTACTTC
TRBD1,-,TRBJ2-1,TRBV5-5,CASNPGTGGWEQFF,TGTGCCAGCAACCCCGGGACAGGGGGTTGGGAGCAGTTCTTC
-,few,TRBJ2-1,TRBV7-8,CASRRDSSFNEQFF,TGTGCCAGCAGGCGGGACTCGTCCTTCAATGAGCAGTTCTTC
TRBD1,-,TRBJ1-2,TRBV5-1,CASSPGQTHYGYTF,TGCGCCAGCAGCCCGGGACAGACTCACTATGGCTACACCTTC
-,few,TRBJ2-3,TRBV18,CASSKTGQGTDTQYF,TGTGCCAGCTCAAAGACTGGGCAAGGGACAGATACGCAGTATTTT